This T cell receptor (beta chain) was retrieved from a study of cytomegalovirus exposure and HLA in healthy donors. This CDR3 spans 14 amino acids. CDR1 and CDR2 from the germline V gene are MNHEY and SVGAGI. V was pared by 2 bases and J by 1 base, with 0 bases of the junction left unmatched. The primer mix had 60 Vbeta and 13 Jbeta primers. The data were produced by immunoSEQ multiplex PCR, yet TCRdb's version contains in-frame clones alone and is incomplete. The repertoire consists of approximately 210,000 clones, with 79% occurring once and the leading ten covering under 2%. The study's findings and limits: Immune exposure information comprised only CMV serostatus.

The sample holds a few counts of this clone. The target antigen is unknown. The chain links TRBV6-5 to TRBJ2-3, with 7 bases fitting TRBD2. The sequenced sample consisted of PBMCs. The sequence was collected from a girl aged 10 to 17 in good health and CMV-seropositive. CDR3 sequence: CASSYRGGTDTQYF. CDR3 DNA sequence: TGTGCCAGCAGTTACCGGGGGGGCACAGATACGCAGTATTTT.